One sample yielded the 16 T cell receptor beta chains listed below, sequenced in a study of cytomegalovirus exposure and HLA in healthy donors. The PCR contained 60 Vbeta and 13 Jbeta primers. Sequencing was performed with immunoSEQ multiplex PCR; in TCRdb, only in-frame clones are kept and a portion is missing. In the table there are 120,000 or so clones, around 73% of which are singletons. Sequenced sample: PBMCs. The receptors here all came from a woman between 40 and 50 years old in good health and CMV-seropositive.

This rearrangement joins TRBV10-3 to TRBJ1-1; D might be TRBD1 (5 bases). Germline V gives CDR1 ENHRY, CDR2 SYGVKD. This CDR3 region has 14 residues. Trimming pared 0 bases from V and 1 base from J, leaving 6 bases between. The CDR3 here is CAISESGANTEAFF. DNA for the CDR3: TGTGCCATCAGTGAGTCAGGGGCGAACACTGAAGCTTTCTTT.

The genes are TRBV7-2 and TRBJ2-2; no clear D gene. The CDR3 runs to 15 residues. CDR1 is SGHTA, CDR2 FQGNSA, per germline. Trimming removed 1 base at V and 6 bases at J, with 12 bases between. This CDR3 is CASSLEYLVAGELFF. CDR3 coding DNA: TGTGCCAGCAGCTTAGAGTATCTAGTGGCCGGGGAGCTGTTTTTT. The whole variable domain, remainder taken from reference TRBV7-2 and TRBJ2-2, is GAGVSQSPSNKVTEKGKDVELRCDPISGHTALYWYRQSLGQGLEFLIYFQGNSAPDKSGLPSDRFSAERTGGSVSTLTIQRTQQEDSAVYLCASSLEYLVAGELFFGEGSRLTVL.

The table lists this clone with a count of one. The chain is built from TRBV27 and TRBJ1-1; D remains ambiguous. Germline-derived CDR1 and CDR2 are MNHEY and SMNVEV (reference sequence). Trimming stripped 5 bases from V and 1 base from J, with 8 bases between. The CDR3 covers 13 residues. The CDR3 sequence: CASSAQWNTEAFF. For the CDR3, the DNA is TGTGCCAGCAGTGCCCAGTGGAACACTGAAGCTTTCTTT.

The rearrangement links TRBV5-1 to TRBJ2-7, with 9 bases matching TRBD2. CDR3 length: 15 amino acids. Germline-derived CDR1 and CDR2 are SGHRS and YFSETQ. The J segment lost 2 bases and the V segment lost 5 bases, leaving 8 bases of the junction unmatched. The DNA of the CDR3 is TGCGCCAGCAGGCACCTGGCGGGGGGGGCCTACGAGCAGTACTTC. It specifies CASRHLAGGAYEQYF.

This clone was seen a few times. The chain has TRBV5-4 and TRBJ2-3, with 9 positions matching TRBD2. Germline V gene data show CDR1 as SGHNT and CDR2 as YYREEE (reference sequence). Trimming at V came to 6 bases and at J to 0 bases, leaving 5 bases not matched to a gene. This CDR3 is 15 amino acids long. CDR3 nucleotide sequence: TGTGCCAGCAACCGCGGGACTAGCAGCACAGATACGCAGTATTTT. Translation: CASNRGTSSTDTQYF.

The rearrangement joins TRBV12-5 to TRBJ2-7, with TRBD2 as a possible D gene (6 bases). Between the trimmed V and J ends, which lost 6 bases and 0 bases, there was a span of 12 bases. This CDR3 spans 14 amino acids. Germline CDR1 reads LGHNT; CDR2 reads FRNRAP. This CDR3 reads CASGSRENSYEQYF. The CDR3 DNA is TGTGCTAGTGGCTCTCGGGAGAACTCCTACGAGCAGTACTTC. Variable domain in full (rest from reference TRBV12-5 and TRBJ2-7): DARVTQTPRHKVTEMGQEVTMRCQPILGHNTVFWYRQTMMQGLELLAYFRNRAPLDDSGMPKDRFSAEMPDATLATLKIQPSEPRDSAVYFCASGSRENSYEQYFGPGTRLTVT.

The chain is built from TRBV5-6 and TRBJ1-2, with unresolved D. This CDR3 is 17 amino acids long. Deletions cut 7 bases from V and 4 bases from J, with 26 bases between. Germline CDR1 is SGHDT and CDR2 is YYEEEE. The CDR3 is CASEAVGAPRRAYGYTF. For the CDR3, the DNA is TGTGCCAGCGAAGCCGTGGGAGCCCCGCGAAGGGCCTATGGCTACACCTTC.

In its sample, this clone was seen a few times. This rearrangement joins TRBV19 to TRBJ2-7; unclear D gene. CDR3 length: 15 residues. The germline V and J ends were trimmed by 1 base and 3 bases, with 13 bases remaining between them. Germline CDR1 is LNHDA and CDR2 is SQIVND (reference sequence). The CDR3 nucleotides read TGTGCCAGTAGTATAGGAGGAATTAGGAACTACGAGCAGTACTTC. Translated: CASSIGGIRNYEQYF.

This clone was recorded a few times. The chain joins TRBV7-6 to TRBJ2-5; 8 positions agree with TRBD2. The length of the CDR3 is 15 residues. Looked up from germline, CDR1 is SGHVS and CDR2 is FNYEAQ. The V gene end was trimmed by 1 base and the J gene end by 4 bases; junction bases not matched to a gene: 5. CDR3 residues: CASSLGTSSVETQYF. Here the CDR3 DNA reads TGTGCCAGCAGCTTAGGGACTAGCAGTGTAGAGACCCAGTACTTC. Combining the CDR3 with reference TRBV7-6 and TRBJ2-5 gives the whole variable domain GAGVSQSPRYKVTKRGQDVALRCDPISGHVSLYWYRQALGQGPEFLTYFNYEAQQDKSGLPNDRFSAERPEGSISTLTIQRTEQRDSAMYRCASSLGTSSVETQYFGPGTRLLVL.

The chain recombines TRBV2 with TRBJ1-1; maybe TRBD1 (5 bases). Germline V gene lookup returns CDR1 SNHLY and CDR2 FYNNEI. The ends were cut back, 6 bases at V and 7 bases at J, with 15 bases in the middle. The CDR3 totals 13 residues. The CDR3 DNA reads TGTGCCAGCAGCAAGGAGGGGTTCGTTGAAGCTTTCTTT. Translation: CASSKEGFVEAFF.

DNA for the CDR3: TGTGCCAGCAGCCAAGGGGGCAGCACAGATACGCAGTATTTT. This codes for CASSQGGSTDTQYF. The chain uses TRBV11-3 and TRBJ2-3; TRBD1 aligns across 7 bases. Germline V gene lookup returns CDR1 SGHNT and CDR2 YENEEA. V shed 5 bases and J 0 bases; nucleotides not matched to a gene: 2. CDR3 length: 14 amino acids.

The chain carries TRBV6-1 and TRBJ1-2, with 7 positions matching TRBD1. CDR1 MNHNS and CDR2 SASEGT come from the germline V gene. The CDR3 is 13 residues long. Trimming removed 7 bases from V and 2 bases from J; junction bases left unmatched: 4. CDR3 nucleotides: TGTGCCAGCATTACAGGGGAGAACTATGGCTACACCTTC. Encoded protein: CASITGENYGYTF.

The chain joins TRBV15 to TRBJ1-1; TRBD1 agrees at 8 bases. After removal of 1 base from V and 8 bases from J, the junction contained 3 bases not matched to a gene. Germline values: CDR1 LNHNV, CDR2 YYDKDF (reference sequence). The CDR3 sequence is 13 residues long. CDR3 nucleotide sequence: TGTGCCACCAGCAGAGCGACAGGGGTCGAAGCTTTCTTT. It yields the protein CATSRATGVEAFF. Full variable domain (remainder filled in from reference TRBV15 and TRBJ1-1): DAMVIQNPRYQVTQFGKPVTLSCSQTLNHNVMYWYQQKSSQAPKLLFHYYDKDFNNEADTPDNFQSRRPNTSFCFLDIRSPGLGDTAMYLCATSRATGVEAFFGQGTRLTVV.

This clone was seen a handful of times. V and J are TRBV18 and TRBJ1-6, with 7 bases lining up with TRBD1. The germline CDR1 and CDR2 sequences are KGHSH and LQKENI. This CDR3 contains 15 residues. With V trimmed by 5 bases and J by 10 bases, 11 bases remained unmatched. CDR3 DNA sequence: TGTGCCAGCTCATCTCGGGACAGTTCCTCCTCACCCCTCCACTTT. Encoded protein: CASSSRDSSSSPLHF.

The chain combines TRBV5-6 with TRBJ2-4, with a possible D match to TRBD2 (6 bases). The CDR3 totals 14 residues. V lost 0 bases to trimming and J lost 4 bases, with 8 bases between them. Germline CDR1 is SGHDT and CDR2 is YYEEEE. Here the CDR3 DNA reads TGTGCCAGCAGCTTGGGAGGAGGGAAAAACATTCAGTACTTC. This translates into CASSLGGGKNIQYF.

V gene TRBV6-5 combines with J gene TRBJ2-3; 8 bases fit TRBD2. CDR1 is MNHEY and CDR2 is SVGAGI in the germline V gene. CDR3 size: 14 residues. Trimming removed 4 bases from V and 6 bases from J; junction bases left unmatched: 6. The CDR3 loop is CASSFRTGGDTQYF. CDR3 nucleotides: TGTGCCAGCAGTTTCCGGACGGGGGGGGATACGCAGTATTTT.